This passage covers 4 T cell receptor beta chains from one sample sequenced in a study of blood T cell repertoires in COVID-19. Using immunoSEQ multiplex PCR, the repertoire was profiled, and TCRdb retains in-frame clones only, with some absent. Of about 80,000 clones in the sample, 80% are singletons; the top ten hold 12%. Specimen: peripheral blood. The receptors derive from a woman aged 40 to 50 with active or convalescent COVID-19.

The chain carries TRBV7-3 and TRBJ2-5; the match to TRBD2 covers 8 bases. After removal of 5 bases from V and 3 bases from J, the junction contained 8 bases not matched to a gene. In germline, CDR1 is SGHTA, CDR2 FQGTGA. The CDR3 has 15 amino acids. The CDR3 coding sequence is TGTGCCAGCAGCGTCAATTCCGGGAGGGAAGAGACCCAGTACTTC. As protein: CASSVNSGREETQYF.

This chain joins TRBV18 and TRBJ2-7, with D hard to call. V lost 1 base to trimming and J lost 5 bases, with 24 bases between them. Germline values: CDR1 KGHSH, CDR2 LQKENI. The CDR3 runs 18 residues. CDR3 DNA sequence: TGTGCCAGCTCACCACAGGCGGTAGGAGTTTTCCCCTCTGACGAGCAGTACTTC. Translating it yields CASSPQAVGVFPSDEQYF.

The gene calls are TRBV15 and TRBJ2-1, with 9 bases lining up with TRBD2. The V and J ends lost 1 base and 5 bases, in that order; junction bases with no gene match: 9. The CDR3 has 17 residues. In germline, CDR1 is LNHNV, CDR2 YYDKDF (reference sequence). The CDR3 bases are TGTGCCACCAGCAGAGTAGATAGCGGGAGTTTCAACAATGAGCAGTTCTTC. Translation gives CATSRVDSGSFNNEQFF. The variable domain in full, with the rest retrieved from reference TRBV15 and TRBJ2-1, is DAMVIQNPRYQVTQFGKPVTLSCSQTLNHNVMYWYQQKSSQAPKLLFHYYDKDFNNEADTPDNFQSRRPNTSFCFLDIRSPGLGDTAMYLCATSRVDSGSFNNEQFFGPGTRLTVL.

This sequence joins TRBV3-1 (or the pseudogene TRBV3-2) and TRBJ2-1; tentative D call: TRBD1 (5 bases). The CDR3 runs to 14 residues. The ends were cut back, 4 bases at V and 8 bases at J, with 15 bases in the middle. Germline V gene data show CDR1 as LGHDT and CDR2 as YNNKEL (reference sequence). The CDR3 DNA follows: TGTGCCAGCAGCCCAGGGTCTGGGGTTCATGAGCAGTTCTTC. Residues: CASSPGSGVHEQFF.